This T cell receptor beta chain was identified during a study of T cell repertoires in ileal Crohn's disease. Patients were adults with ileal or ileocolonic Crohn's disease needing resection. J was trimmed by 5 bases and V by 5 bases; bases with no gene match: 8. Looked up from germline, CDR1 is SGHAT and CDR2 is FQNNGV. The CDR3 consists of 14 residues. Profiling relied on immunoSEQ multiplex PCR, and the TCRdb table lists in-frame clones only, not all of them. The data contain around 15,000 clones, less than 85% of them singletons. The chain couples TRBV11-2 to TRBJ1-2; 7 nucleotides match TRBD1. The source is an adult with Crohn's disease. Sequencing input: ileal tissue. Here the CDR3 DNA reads TGTGCCAGCAGCCCGCCGGGACAGATATATGGCTACACCTTC. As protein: CASSPPGQIYGYTF.